One T cell receptor delta chain is described in this entry. The protein TCRdb gives is from a much larger clone and does not agree with this DNA's translation at residue 20, likely a read error; the protein shown here comes from the DNA. After removal of 2 bases from V and 4 bases from J, the junction contained 34 bases not matched to a gene. This CDR3 has 26 residues. Germline CDR1 and CDR2: TSWWSYY and QGS. Genomic DNA underwent 32-plex PCR targeting all 8 TRDV and 4 TRDJ genes. A 12-nucleotide UMI was added during 3 barcoding PCR cycles before adapter PCR. TCRdb redid clone calling on the multiplex PCR reads using CATT. This table has under 2,500 delta-chain clones, 6.2% appearing once. This specimen comes from a study of DNA immune sequencing with unique molecular identifiers. Looking at the study overall: γδ T cells were magnetically enriched from buffy coats; genomic DNA was sequenced.

The sequence was collected from a human donor in good health. The sequenced sample was gamma-delta T cells from buffy coat blood. This chain joins TRDV1 and TRDJ1; 13 bases agree with TRDD3. The J gene was missing in TCRdb and was found by matching the end of the DNA to germline. As DNA, the CDR3 is TGTGCTCTTGGGGAATCGGCCCCCTACCACCCCCCTCACTGGGGGATACGCGGCATATCTCTCGATAAACTCATCTTT. This codes for CALGESAPYHPPHWGIRGISLDKLIF.